This entry lists 18 T cell receptor beta chains sequenced from one sample in a study of regulatory T cells in long-lasting Graves disease. Time point described: newly diagnosed GD, antithyroid drugs for less than 3 months. From RNA extracted from PBMCs, the TCR library was made. For TCR beta, libraries came from iRepertoire HTBI primers and Arm-PCR of CDR3 regions. TCRdb used MiXCR to reprocess the multiplex PCR reads, holding one entry per CDR3 protein. The repertoire holds about 430,000 distinct CDR3 sequences, with about 15% as singletons. Another study also made use of these data, one on T cells in Graves' hyperthyroidism and ophthalmopathy.

The specimen was peripheral blood mononuclear cells (PBMCs), collected at new diagnosis, from a patient treated with antithyroid drugs. These receptors all stem from a woman between 40 and 50 years old with Graves disease.

This clonotype was seen more than once but under ten times. The V call is TRBV3-1, the J call TRBJ2-3; weak D call: TRBD1 (6 bases). The CDR3 covers 17 residues. V gave up 0 bases and J gave up 3 bases, with 16 bases separating them. Looked up from germline, CDR1 is LGHDT and CDR2 is YNNKEL (reference sequence). CDR3 nucleotides: TGTGCCAGCAGCCAAGAGGGGGCGCGGTTGGGAACAGATACGCAGTATTTT. Translation: CASSQEGARLGTDTQYF.

This clonotype was found many times. This sequence joins TRBV7-9 and TRBJ1-1; a possible D gene is TRBD1 (6 bases). Per the germline V gene, CDR1 is SEHNR and CDR2 is FQNEAQ (reference sequence). The CDR3 loop spans 15 amino acids. Trimming cost V 0 bases and J 0 bases, with 8 bases left between them. CDR3 protein: CASSLAQGMNTEAFF. CDR3 DNA sequence: TGTGCCAGCAGCTTAGCGCAGGGGATGAACACTGAAGCTTTCTTT. Full variable domain (missing parts from reference TRBV7-9 and TRBJ1-1): DTGVSQNPRHKITKRGQNVTFRCDPISEHNRLYWYRQTLGQGPEFLTYFQNEAQLEKSRLLSDRFSAERPKGSFSTLEIQRTEQGDSAMYLCASSLAQGMNTEAFFGQGTRLTVV.

V gene TRBV5-1 combines with J gene TRBJ2-6, with D perhaps matching TRBD1 or TRBD2 (5 bases each). The CDR3 length is 16 residues. Germline assignment: CDR1 SGHRS and CDR2 YFSETQ. Trimming took 3 bases from V and 4 from J, leaving 14 bases between them. The CDR3 DNA is TGCGCCAGCAGCTCCGGGGCCTGGACAGGGGCCAACGTCCTGACTTTC. It yields the protein CASSSGAWTGANVLTF.

This clonotype came up a few times. V is TRBV6-1 and J is TRBJ2-5, with TRBD2 identical over 8 bases. The CDR3 contains 14 residues. V lost 6 bases and J lost 7; bases outside the gene matches: 10. The germline V gene has CDR1 MNHNS and CDR2 SASEGT. The CDR3 sequence: CASRTGGAPGTQYF. CDR3 nucleotide sequence: TGTGCCAGCAGGACCGGGGGGGCCCCCGGGACCCAGTACTTC.

There are many counts of this clonotype. This chain uses TRBV27 with TRBJ2-3; 11 bases are a match to TRBD2. V gave up 5 bases and J gave up 8 bases; unmatched junction bases: 12. The CDR3 extends over 16 amino acids. Germline V gene sequence: CDR1 MNHEY, CDR2 SMNVEV (reference sequence). The CDR3 DNA reads TGTGCCAGCAGTCCGGGACTAGCGGCTGGGGCATTTACGCAGTATTTT. It yields the protein CASSPGLAAGAFTQYF.

V gene TRBV3-1 combines with J gene TRBJ2-7; no clear D. Germline lookup yields CDR1 LGHDT and CDR2 YNNKEL (reference sequence). The CDR3 is 17 residues long. Trimming removed 0 bases from V and 3 bases from J, with 18 bases in between. The CDR3: CASSQDPRTPLGYEQYF. In DNA, the CDR3 is TGTGCCAGCAGCCAAGATCCACGGACCCCCCTGGGCTACGAGCAGTACTTC.

This clonotype was seen repeatedly, ten times or more. The rearrangement uses TRBV5-1 and TRBJ2-3, with 8 bases aligning to TRBD1. The junction had 15 bases not matched to a gene; V was cut back by 4 bases and J by 5 bases. The CDR3 runs to 17 residues. Germline V gene sequence: CDR1 SGHRS, CDR2 YFSETQ. In DNA, the CDR3 is TGCGCCAGCAGCGCCTGGACAGGGCAGGTTGATGGAGATACGCAGTATTTT. Protein: CASSAWTGQVDGDTQYF.

This sequence joins TRBV11-2 and TRBJ1-4; D is undetermined. Germline V gene lookup returns CDR1 SGHAT and CDR2 FQNNGV. The CDR3 loop spans 13 amino acids. Deletions cut 6 bases from V and 4 bases from J, with 9 bases between. This CDR3 is CASRTDVNEKLFF. The CDR3 DNA is TGTGCCAGCAGAACGGACGTTAATGAAAAACTGTTTTTT.

This clonotype was observed many times. The V and J genes are TRBV28 and TRBJ2-7, with 8 bases that match TRBD2. The CDR3 extends over 13 amino acids. In germline, CDR1 is MDHEN, CDR2 SYDVKM. J lost 2 bases, V lost 7 bases, and 4 bases had no gene match. The CDR3 protein is CASTTGGPYEQYF. The CDR3 DNA follows: TGTGCCAGCACTACGGGAGGGCCCTACGAGCAGTACTTC.

This clonotype was picked up many times. The chain combines TRBV7-2 with TRBJ2-1; D might be TRBD2 (5 bases). V shed 2 bases and J shed 4 bases, with 12 bases lying between them. CDR3 length equals 15 residues. CDR1 SGHTA and CDR2 FQGNSA come from the germline V gene. The DNA for the CDR3 is TGTGCCAGCAGCTTATTTGGTGGCGGGTACAATGAGCAGTTCTTC. This gives the protein CASSLFGGGYNEQFF.

The chain is built from TRBV6-1 and TRBJ1-5; unclear D gene. Germline assignment: CDR1 MNHNS and CDR2 SASEGT. Between the trimmed V and J ends, which lost 4 bases and 4 bases, there was a span of 8 bases. CDR3 length equals 13 residues. The CDR3 here is CASSVEGNQPQHF. The CDR3 DNA follows: TGTGCCAGCAGTGTAGAAGGAAATCAGCCCCAGCATTTT.

This clonotype was found a few times. The gene calls are TRBV20-1 and TRBJ2-5; the D gene could be TRBD1 or TRBD2 (5 bases each). Germline V gives CDR1 DFQATT, CDR2 SNEGSKA (reference sequence). This CDR3 is 14 amino acids long. The V gene lost 3 bases and the J gene lost 8 bases, with 19 bases spanning the gap. DNA for the CDR3: TGCAGTGCTAGTCTTCCGGGACGGCCAAGAACCCAGTACTTC. As protein: CSASLPGRPRTQYF.

This clonotype was counted a few times. J is TRBJ2-4 and V is TRBV5-6, with unresolved D. V was shortened by 2 bases and J by 0 bases, with 15 bases between the two germline ends. Germline CDR1 is SGHDT and CDR2 is YYEEEE. The CDR3 is 17 residues long. Here the CDR3 DNA reads TGTGCCAGCAGCTTCCCGCCGACGAGCGTAGCCAAAAACATTCAGTACTTC. Translated: CASSFPPTSVAKNIQYF.

This clonotype was observed a few times. The rearrangement joins TRBV5-1 to TRBJ2-7; D assignment may be TRBD1 or TRBD2 (5 bases each). Trimming stripped 4 bases from V and 2 bases from J, with 10 bases between. CDR3 length: 13 residues. Germline CDR1 is SGHRS and CDR2 is YFSETQ. CDR3 sequence (DNA): TGCGCCAGCAGCGGGGACCGAGCCTACGAGCAGTACTTC. Translating gives CASSGDRAYEQYF.

This clonotype was detected many times. In nucleotides, the CDR3 is TGTGCCAGCCGCCCGTCCAGGTTCTACGAGCAGTACTTC. Its protein product is CASRPSRFYEQYF. This chain connects TRBV12-3 or TRBV12-4 to TRBJ2-7; D ambiguous. The CDR3 length is 13 residues. V gave up 8 bases and J gave up 3 bases, with 14 bases separating them.

The chain joins TRBV19 to TRBJ2-5, with D perhaps TRBD2 (6 bases). Germline assignment: CDR1 LNHDA and CDR2 SQIVND (reference sequence). The V and J ends lost 1 base and 6 bases respectively, with 21 bases between them. The CDR3 contains 17 residues. CDR3 sequence: CASSIGRLGGVLKTQYF. CDR3 DNA: TGTGCCAGTAGTATAGGAAGGCTAGGCGGGGTGTTAAAGACCCAGTACTTC.

In nucleotides, the CDR3 is TGTGCCAGCAGTTACTCTCAGGGAAACACCATATATTTT. It codes for CASSYSQGNTIYF. The gene calls are TRBV6-2 or TRBV6-3 and TRBJ1-3; no definite D call. This CDR3 spans 13 amino acids. V lost 0 bases to trimming and J lost 4 bases, with 4 bases between them. Germline assignment: CDR1 MNHEY and CDR2 SVGEGT.

This clonotype was observed at least ten times. The V and J genes are TRBV2 and TRBJ2-3, with D perhaps matching TRBD2 (6 bases). Germline V gene sequence: CDR1 SNHLY, CDR2 FYNNEI. The CDR3 extends over 12 amino acids. Trimming took 6 bases from V and 6 from J, leaving 10 bases between them. CDR3 protein: CASSSRGDTQYF. For the CDR3, the DNA is TGTGCCAGCAGCAGCCGGGGGGATACGCAGTATTTT.